One and the same sample provided the 20 T cell receptor beta chains below, sequenced in a study of T cells in Graves' hyperthyroidism and ophthalmopathy. What was amplified from RNA transcripts were TCR beta CDR3 regions. The TCR CDR3 first-round RT-PCR relied on the HTBI primer set. In TCRdb, the multiplex PCR reads were re-called with MiXCR into one record per CDR3 protein. This repertoire shows nearly 750,000 distinct CDR3 sequences, roughly a third found once; its top ten account for around 32%. The sample taken for sequencing was blood. The receptor set was obtained from a woman aged 40 to 50 with Graves' hyperthyroidism.

This rearrangement joins TRBV7-9 to TRBJ1-2; D unresolved. Trimming took 1 base from V and 5 from J, leaving 17 bases between them. This CDR3 spans 16 amino acids. Germline assignment: CDR1 SEHNR and CDR2 FQNEAQ (reference sequence). For the CDR3, the DNA is TGTGCCAGCAGCTTAGGGTCGGCCAGGACCTCGTATGGCTACACCTTC. This codes for CASSLGSARTSYGYTF.

This clonotype was found many times. The genes are TRBV20-1 and TRBJ2-7, with 12 bases that match TRBD2. CDR3 length equals 18 residues. Germline values: CDR1 DFQATT, CDR2 SNEGSKA (reference sequence). V was clipped by 1 base and J by 6 bases; unmatched bases: 16. The CDR3 here is CSARGPASGRAGVPEQYF. In nucleotides, the CDR3 is TGCAGTGCTAGAGGGCCGGCTAGCGGGAGGGCCGGCGTTCCCGAGCAGTACTTC.

This clonotype was seen at least ten times. CDR3 sequence (DNA): TGCAGCGGAGGATCGGGACAGGGGGGCGATGGCTACACCTTC. Translated, it gives CSGGSGQGGDGYTF. The chain carries TRBV29-1 and TRBJ1-2, with 11 bases matching TRBD1. J gave up 6 bases and V 7 bases, and 10 bases lay outside the gene matches. CDR1 SQVTM and CDR2 ANQGSEA come from the germline V gene. The CDR3 sequence is 14 residues long.

Many counts were recorded for this clonotype. V gene TRBV19 combines with J gene TRBJ1-6; maybe TRBD1 (6 bases). The CDR3 is 15 amino acids. The germline gives CDR1 LNHDA, CDR2 SQIVND (reference sequence). Trimming pared 5 bases from V and 3 bases from J, leaving 11 bases between. Here the CDR3 DNA reads TGTGCCAGTAGTTGGAGCAGGGGCTATAATTCACCCCTCCACTTT. Its translation: CASSWSRGYNSPLHF. Based on the CDR3 plus reference TRBV19 and TRBJ1-6, the full variable domain is DGGITQSPKYLFRKEGQNVTLSCEQNLNHDAMYWYRQDPGQGLRLIYYSQIVNDFQKGDIAEGYSVSREKKESFPLTVTSAQKNPTAFYLCASSWSRGYNSPLHFGNGTRLTVT.

This chain connects TRBV25-1 to TRBJ2-5; the match to TRBD2 covers 8 bases. The CDR3 is 13 amino acids. The V and J ends lost 7 bases and 5 bases, in that order; junction bases with no gene match: 6. Germline V gene lookup returns CDR1 MGHDK and CDR2 SYGVNS. CDR3 bases: TGTGCCAGCATCTTAGCGGGAACGGAGACCCAGTACTTC. It yields the protein CASILAGTETQYF.

The chain couples TRBV7-2 to TRBJ1-3; possibly TRBD1 for D (5 bases). Germline V gene lookup returns CDR1 SGHTA and CDR2 FQGNSA. Trimming removed 3 bases from V and 0 bases from J, with 12 bases in between. The CDR3 sequence is 16 residues long. The CDR3 coding sequence is TGTGCCAGCAGCTTGAAAGGGGCCAGCTCTGGAAACACCATATATTTT. It codes for CASSLKGASSGNTIYF.

This clonotype occurred a few times. The V and J genes are TRBV6-6 and TRBJ1-1, with D tentatively TRBD1 (5 bases). The CDR3 loop spans 14 amino acids. Germline values: CDR1 MNHNY, CDR2 SVGAGI (reference sequence). The V end was cut by 7 bases, the J end by 3 bases, with 15 bases between. The CDR3 coding sequence is TGTGCCAGCAATGGGGGGACTGTCGACACTGAAGCTTTCTTT. Protein product: CASNGGTVDTEAFF.

Comments on this clonotype: In this CDR3 the conserved last residue, phenylalanine or tryptophan, is missing, so a read error is likely. No DNA is shown, since the ends of the CDR3 on it are uncertain; the CDR3 is the one TCRdb lists. V usage is TRBV29-1 and J usage is TRBJ1-2. CDR1 SQVTM and CDR2 ANQGSEA come from the germline V gene. Inclusive of both ends, the CDR3 amounts to 13 amino acids. CDR3 residues: CSVVEYGNYGHTL.

The V gene is TRBV6-2 or TRBV6-3, the J gene TRBJ2-5; a weak D match, TRBD2 (6 bases). Per germline, CDR1 MNHEY and CDR2 SVGEGT. Trimming removed 2 bases from V and 0 bases from J, with 7 bases in between. There are 14 residues in the CDR3. CDR3 DNA sequence: TGTGCCAGCAGTTACGCGGGGAACCAAGAGACCCAGTACTTC. This gives the protein CASSYAGNQETQYF.

The V gene is TRBV29-1, the J gene TRBJ2-7; D is possibly TRBD1 or TRBD2 (6 bases each). Germline assignment: CDR1 SQVTM and CDR2 ANQGSEA. The germline V and J ends were trimmed by 5 bases and 6 bases, with 14 bases remaining between them. The CDR3 runs to 12 residues. This chain's CDR3 is CSVLSGASEQYF. CDR3 coding DNA: TGCAGCGTTTTATCGGGGGCCTCCGAGCAGTACTTC.

The V and J genes are TRBV5-1 and TRBJ1-1; D not resolved. This CDR3 region has 14 residues. Germline V gene data show CDR1 as SGHRS and CDR2 as YFSETQ. V was trimmed by 0 bases and J by 6 bases, leaving 12 bases between them. The CDR3 is CASSLVGMGAEAFF. The CDR3, as DNA: TGCGCCAGCAGCTTGGTGGGGATGGGAGCTGAAGCTTTCTTT.

A few counts support this clonotype. The rearrangement uses TRBV4-3 and TRBJ2-5, with 7 bases lining up with TRBD2. This CDR3 comprises 14 residues. V lost 2 bases to trimming and J lost 5 bases; unmatched junction nucleotides: 5. Germline-derived CDR1 and CDR2 are LGHNA and YSLEER. CDR3 DNA sequence: TGCGCCAGCAGCCAAAGACTAGCCTTGGAGACCCAGTACTTC. It yields the protein CASSQRLALETQYF.

This clonotype was seen a handful of times. This chain uses TRBV5-6 with TRBJ2-7; D call uncertain. CDR1 and CDR2 (germline): SGHDT, YYEEEE. V lost 1 base to trimming and J lost 5 bases, with 13 bases between them. The CDR3 contains 14 residues. Here the CDR3 reads CASSLLSIENEQYF. CDR3 DNA: TGTGCCAGCAGCTTGCTTAGCATTGAGAACGAGCAGTACTTC.

This clonotype was recorded only once. A read error may account for a junction end that differs from germline. V usage is TRBV20-1 and J usage is TRBJ2-7, with 7 bases aligning to TRBD2. Germline V gene lookup returns CDR1 DFQATT and CDR2 SNEGSKA (reference sequence). The CDR3 sequence is 15 residues long. CDR3 bases: TGCAGTGCTAGAGATTCGACTAGCAGCTCCTACGGGCAGTACTTC. Protein: CSARDSTSSSYGQYF.

The J gene is TRBJ1-4, the V gene TRBV7-9; 8 positions agree with TRBD1. This CDR3 has 16 residues. V dropped 7 bases and J dropped 8; count of bases not matched to a gene: 15. CDR1 and CDR2 from the germline V gene are SEHNR and FQNEAQ (reference sequence). CDR3: CASTNWRTGQREKLFF. CDR3 sequence (DNA): TGTGCCAGCACCAACTGGAGGACAGGGCAGCGCGAAAAACTGTTTTTT.

The CDR3 loop is CASIYNPGEGETQYF. CDR3 sequence (DNA): TGTGCCAGCATCTACAACCCGGGAGAAGGAGAGACCCAGTACTTC. The V and J genes are TRBV5-5 and TRBJ2-5; a weak D match, TRBD2 (6 bases). Germline CDR1 reads SGHKS; CDR2 reads YYEKEE (reference sequence). The CDR3 has 15 amino acids. V lost 6 bases and J lost 4, with 19 bases in between.

The chain is built from TRBV10-3 and TRBJ2-5; 9 positions agree with TRBD2. Germline values: CDR1 ENHRY, CDR2 SYGVKD. J was trimmed by 5 bases and V by 10 bases; bases with no gene match: 5. The CDR3 is 12 residues long. CDR3 nucleotide sequence: TGTGCCACGCGGCGGGGGGGGGAGACCCAGTACTTC. Protein product: CATRRGGETQYF.

The V gene is TRBV7-2, the J gene TRBJ1-5; D ambiguous. Trimming removed 7 bases from V and 1 base from J, with 5 bases in between. CDR1 and CDR2 from the germline V gene are SGHTA and FQGNSA. The CDR3 sequence is 12 residues long. This chain's CDR3 is CASKTSNQPQHF. CDR3 coding DNA: TGTGCCAGCAAAACAAGCAATCAGCCCCAGCATTTT.

This clonotype was recorded many times. This chain links TRBV5-1 with TRBJ2-2, with 7 positions matching TRBD2. The CDR3 totals 16 residues. Trimming at V came to 2 bases and at J to 6 bases, leaving 10 bases not matched to a gene. Germline CDR1 SGHRS, CDR2 YFSETQ. CDR3 protein: CASSLGGEGLAGELFF. The CDR3 coding sequence is TGCGCCAGCAGCTTAGGCGGGGAGGGACTCGCCGGGGAGCTGTTTTTT.

The chain couples TRBV10-2 to TRBJ1-2, with unresolved D. V was clipped by 6 bases and J by 6 bases, with 5 bases between them. CDR3 length: 10 residues. Germline V CDR1 and CDR2: WSHSY, SAAADI. This CDR3 is CASRANGYTF. The CDR3 nucleotides read TGCGCCAGCAGGGCCAATGGCTACACCTTC.